This T cell receptor (beta chain) appears in the sequencing data of a study of T-cell reconstitution after alpha-beta-depleted transplantation in children. Germline V gene data show CDR1 as SGHDT and CDR2 as YYEEEE. The CDR3 runs 15 residues. J was trimmed by 2 bases and V by 4 bases; bases with no gene match: 5. Unique molecular identifiers were used to barcode this TCRbeta library. TCRdb redid the calling of the PCR reads with MiXCR, one entry per CDR3 protein. This sample has 300,000 to 400,000 distinct CDR3 sequences, with 13% found just once. The sample in question was PBMCs, obtained from the stem cell graft. The V and J genes are TRBV5-6 and TRBJ2-1; 8 positions agree with TRBD1. The receptor was isolated from a human donor who donated a stem cell graft to a child with Fanconi anemia. CDR3 sequence (DNA): TGTGCCAGCAGCACGGGGACAGGCCCCTACAATGAGCAGTTCTTC. This sequence encodes CASSTGTGPYNEQFF. The variable domain in full, with the rest retrieved from reference TRBV5-6 and TRBJ2-1, is DAGVTQSPTHLIKTRGQQVTLRCSPKSGHDTVSWYQQALGQGPQFIFQYYEEEERQRGNFPDRFSGHQFPNYSSELNVNALLLGDSALYLCASSTGTGPYNEQFFGPGTRLTVL.